The present T cell receptor beta chain was sequenced within a study of blood T cell repertoires in COVID-19. In the study overall: PBMCs, B-cell-depleted T cells, or T cells were the source of the cDNA or gDNA that made up the material.

Trimming took 0 bases from V and 10 from J, leaving 9 bases between them. There are 11 residues in the CDR3. Germline values: CDR1 GTSNPN, CDR2 SVGIG (reference sequence). Here immunoSEQ multiplex PCR was the method, and the copy in TCRdb shows in-frame clones only, minus some. The table lists 70,000 to 85,000 clones, about four fifths of them singletons, with roughly 10% in the top ten. This TCR came from a human donor in a cohort sampled during active COVID-19. The chain combines TRBV30 with TRBJ1-2, with no clear D. Sequenced sample: peripheral blood. CDR3 DNA sequence: TGTGCCTGGAGTGTGTCCAGGCACTACACCTTC. Its protein is CAWSVSRHYTF.